This T cell receptor (beta chain) is drawn from a study of T cell clonality in common variable immunodeficiency. Broader study findings: TCRbeta clonality was increased in CVID versus healthy controls. The cause of increased CVID clonality remains unclear without subpopulation sequencing.

Equal genomic DNA amounts from CVID and control samples were sequenced. Clones were read by immunoSEQ multiplex PCR, and TCRdb kept only the in-frame ones, dropping some. The data show 35,000 to 50,000 clones, with none appearing a single time. This clone was seen ten or more times. Its antigen is not known. This TCR was recovered from a person aged 18-69 years in good health. What was sequenced was peripheral blood mononuclear cells.

The sequenced part of the CDR3 DNA is TGTGCCAGCAGTGAAAAAACAGGGGCAGGTGGTGAG. Translated, it gives CASSEKTGAGGE. The CDR3 in its entirety is CASSEKTGAGGEQFF. The chain uses TRBV6-1 and TRBJ2-1; 7 positions match TRBD1. The observed sequence ends 3 residues before the CDR3 terminus, with the missing tail filled in from the germline J gene. The CDR3 spans 15 residues. CDR1 and CDR2 from the germline V gene are MNHNS and SASEGT. V was pared by 2 bases and J by 9 bases, with 10 bases of the junction left unmatched.